The entry that follows covers one TCR beta chain sequence. Primers for the PCR totalled 60 Vbeta and 13 Jbeta. Clones were sequenced by immunoSEQ multiplex PCR, and TCRdb holds only the in-frame ones, with some missing. The table shows 70,000 to 95,000 clones, with 75% occurring only once. Germline lookup yields CDR1 SNHLY and CDR2 FYNNEI. With V trimmed by 8 bases and J by 1 base, 4 bases remained unmatched. This CDR3 comprises 13 residues. The data are from a study of cytomegalovirus exposure and HLA in healthy donors. Sequenced input: PBMCs. This receptor was obtained from a man aged 40-55 years in good health and CMV-seronegative. The chain has TRBV2 and TRBJ1-1; 7 positions agree with TRBD1. In DNA, the CDR3 is TGTGCCAGCGTTAGGGACAGGAACACTGAAGCTTTCTTT. This gives the protein CASVRDRNTEAFF.